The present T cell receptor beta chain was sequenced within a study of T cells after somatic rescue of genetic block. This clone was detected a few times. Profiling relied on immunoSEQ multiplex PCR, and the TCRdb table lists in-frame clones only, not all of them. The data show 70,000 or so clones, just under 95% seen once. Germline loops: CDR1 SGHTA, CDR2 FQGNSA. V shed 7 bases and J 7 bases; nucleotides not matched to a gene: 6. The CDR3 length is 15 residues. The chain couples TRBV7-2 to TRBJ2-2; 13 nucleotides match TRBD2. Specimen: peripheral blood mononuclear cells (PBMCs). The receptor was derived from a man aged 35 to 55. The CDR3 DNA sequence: TGTGCCAGCACCAGACTAGCGGGAGGAGTCGGGGAGCTGTTTTTT. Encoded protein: CASTRLAGGVGELFF.